Reported below is one T cell receptor (beta chain). What it binds is not known. V lost 0 bases and J lost 0, with 11 bases in between. CDR3 size: 17 residues. Germline V gene sequence: CDR1 LGHDT, CDR2 YNNKEL (reference sequence). The entry originates in a study of T cell responses to AZD1222 COVID-19 vaccine. On the study more broadly: Second doses at about 4 or about 12 weeks were pooled.

Generated by immunoSEQ multiplex PCR, the TCRdb table keeps only in-frame clones and is missing some. The table has approximately 140,000 clones, approximately 88% seen once; the top ten hold about 15%. Study conclusions and caveats: Most donors were white British and more were female, and clonal diversity was possibly underestimated. Spike-specific TCR breadth and depth grew following two AZD1222 doses. Every sample of the repertoires postdated the peak T cell response.

This sample comprised peripheral blood, obtained on day 0 of AZD1222 vaccination. The TCR comes from an adult in good health. The chain links TRBV3-1 (or the pseudogene TRBV3-2) to TRBJ1-4, with D possibly TRBD1 on 6 matching bases. The CDR3 coding sequence is TGTGCCAGCAGCCAAGAATGGGACACCGCAACTAATGAAAAACTGTTTTTT. As protein: CASSQEWDTATNEKLFF.